The source of this TCR beta chain is a study of T cells after yellow fever vaccination. At the level of the study: Fractions containing few cells were prepared with SMART-Seq v4 Ultra Low Input. Overall study results and limits: Some clonotypes, a small share, were shared between CD4 and CD8 compartments. Weaker, the secondary response peaked sooner, at day 5 versus 15.

MiXCR, applied by TCRdb to the 5' RACE reads, yields one record per CDR3 protein. The sample lists 250,000 to 400,000 distinct CDR3 sequences, around 4.5% occurring once. The CDR3 is 13 residues long. V was pared by 0 bases and J by 12 bases, with 16 bases between. Per the germline V gene, CDR1 is SGHRS and CDR2 is YFSETQ. Note on this clonotype: Antigen: not known.

The receptor comes from a man aged 18 to 30 who received the YFV17D yellow fever vaccine. Sequenced material: PBMCs, taken 15 days after the yellow fever booster vaccination. V gene TRBV5-1 combines with J gene TRBJ2-7, with a possible D match to TRBD1 (6 bases). The CDR3 spells CASSLEYPDRRYF. The CDR3 nucleotides read TGCGCCAGCAGCTTGGAGTATCCGGACAGAAGGTACTTC.